This TCR beta chain was recorded in a study of blood T cell repertoires in COVID-19. The assay was immunoSEQ multiplex PCR, and TCRdb's table has in-frame clones only and misses some. This sample carries over 200,000 clones, about nine tenths of them seen once, and the ten largest clones take under 3%. This CDR3 is 18 amino acids long. After removal of 1 base from V and 0 bases from J, the junction contained 9 bases not matched to a gene. The germline gives CDR1 SGHNT, CDR2 YYREEE (reference sequence). The sample consisted of peripheral blood. This chain links TRBV5-4 with TRBJ2-3; the match to TRBD2 covers 9 bases. The TCR comes from a person aged 18-35 years with COVID-19, enrolled during active disease. The CDR3 is CASSLLAGGVTSTDTQYF. The DNA of the CDR3 is TGTGCCAGCAGCTTGCTCGCGGGGGGGGTAACTAGCACAGATACGCAGTATTTT.